These 12 T cell receptor beta chains share one sample of origin, sequenced in a study of T cells in Graves' hyperthyroidism and ophthalmopathy. TCR beta CDR3 sequences were amplified from RNA transcripts. A first-round RT-PCR of the TCR CDR3 used the HTBI primer set. TCRdb re-derived calls from the multiplex PCR reads in MiXCR, one entry per CDR3 protein. Counted here are more than 550,000 distinct CDR3 sequences, 17% occurring once; the ten biggest clones make up roughly 15%. The sequencing sample was made of blood. The receptors shown here come from a man aged 45-65 years with Graves' hyperthyroidism.

This clonotype has at least ten counts. The chain combines TRBV2 with TRBJ2-1, with 8 nucleotides matching TRBD2. This CDR3 spans 15 amino acids. The ends lost 7 bases at V and 1 base at J; junction bases unmatched: 6. Germline V gives CDR1 SNHLY, CDR2 FYNNEI. In DNA, the CDR3 is TGTGCCAGCATTCGTGCGGGAGGTTCCTACAATGAGCAGTTCTTC. It translates to CASIRAGGSYNEQFF. The variable domain in full, completed from reference TRBV2 and TRBJ2-1, reads EPEVTQTPSHQVTQMGQEVILRCVPISNHLYFYWYRQILGQKVEFLVSFYNNEISEKSEIFDDQFSVERPDGSNFTLKIRSTKLEDSAMYFCASIRAGGSYNEQFFGPGTRLTVL.

V gene TRBV29-1 combines with J gene TRBJ2-3, with D maybe TRBD2 (5 bases). CDR3 length: 15 amino acids. The germline V gene has CDR1 SQVTM and CDR2 ANQGSEA. V gave up 7 bases and J gave up 0 bases, with 17 bases separating them. CDR3 DNA sequence: TGCAGCGCACAGATACGGGAAACTAGCACAGATACGCAGTATTTT. It encodes CSAQIRETSTDTQYF.

This clonotype was detected a few times. This chain joins TRBV5-4 and TRBJ2-2; 10 bases are a match to TRBD2. The ends lost 2 bases at V and 3 bases at J; junction bases unmatched: 4. The germline V gene encodes CDR1 SGHNT and CDR2 YYREEE (reference sequence). The CDR3 contains 16 residues. The DNA of the CDR3 is TGTGCCAGCAGCTTCGGACTAGCGGCCTACACCGGGGAGCTGTTTTTT. Residues: CASSFGLAAYTGELFF.

This clonotype was seen at least ten times. The CDR3 bases are TGTGCCAGCAGTTTCGGACAGGAGGGGGTCGAGCAGTACTTC. It yields the protein CASSFGQEGVEQYF. The J gene is TRBJ2-7, the V gene TRBV6-5; a weak D match, TRBD1 (7 bases). The length of the CDR3 is 14 residues. V was cut by 4 bases and J by 6 bases, with 16 bases left in between. Germline V gene lookup returns CDR1 MNHEY and CDR2 SVGAGI.

In the case of this clonotype: A much larger clonotype is one base distant, so this may be a read error. V and J are TRBV28 and TRBJ1-2; TRBD1 matches at 9 bases. V was clipped by 6 bases and J by 9 bases; unmatched bases: 20. The CDR3 loop spans 17 amino acids. Germline CDR1 MDHEN, CDR2 SYDVKM. Written as DNA, the CDR3 is TGTGCCAGCAGGTTACTCGGGGGACAGGGCAGGGGGGGGAGCTACACCTTC. It translates to CASRLLGGQGRGGSYTF.

This clonotype was picked up many times. The V call is TRBV29-1, the J call TRBJ2-5; TRBD1 matches at 10 bases. V lost 4 bases to trimming and J lost 5 bases; unmatched junction nucleotides: 7. The length of the CDR3 is 14 residues. Germline V gives CDR1 SQVTM, CDR2 ANQGSEA. The CDR3 loop is CSVAPGTGVETQYF. CDR3 sequence (DNA): TGCAGCGTTGCCCCAGGGACAGGGGTTGAGACCCAGTACTTC.

The V gene is TRBV6-9, the J gene TRBJ1-2; 8 positions match TRBD1. There are 14 residues in the CDR3. The junction had 5 bases not matched to a gene; V was cut back by 1 base and J by 7 bases. Germline CDR1 is MNHGY and CDR2 is SVAAGI. CDR3 in amino acids: CASSYYGQGGGYTF. The CDR3 bases are TGTGCCAGCAGTTATTACGGACAGGGAGGTGGCTACACCTTC.

This clonotype has at least ten counts. This chain links TRBV2 with TRBJ2-2; tentative D call: TRBD2 (5 bases). The germline V gene has CDR1 SNHLY and CDR2 FYNNEI. Trimming took 8 bases from V and 0 from J, leaving 13 bases between them. The CDR3 runs 15 residues. DNA of the CDR3: TGTGCCAGCGGAAAGCGGACTTCGAACACCGGGGAGCTGTTTTTT. Its translation is CASGKRTSNTGELFF.

Worth noting for this clonotype: Being one base from a much bigger clone, this may be a read error. This chain joins TRBV6-2 or TRBV6-3 and TRBJ2-3, with D perhaps assigned TRBD1 or TRBD2 (6 bases each). In germline, CDR1 is MNHEY, CDR2 SVGEGT. This CDR3 has 15 residues. CDR3 amino acids: CTSTFTGRSTDTQYF. CDR3 DNA sequence: TGTACCAGCACCTTTACAGGGAGGAGCACAGATACGCAGTATTTT.

The count of this clonotype is one. The CDR3 does not end in the conserved phenylalanine or tryptophan, so this is likely a read error. This rearrangement joins TRBV6-1 to TRBJ1-5; D is perhaps TRBD1 (5 bases). Germline assignment: CDR1 MNHNS and CDR2 SASEGT. V lost 6 bases and J lost 0, with 12 bases in between. The CDR3 has 15 residues. DNA of the CDR3: TGTGCCAGCAGCCAGACAGTGAATAGCAATCAGCCCCAGCATTCT. This translates into CASSQTVNSNQPQHS.

This chain joins TRBV5-1 and TRBJ1-5, with no clear D. The length of the CDR3 is 15 residues. Trimming pared 0 bases from V and 3 bases from J, leaving 10 bases between. Germline assignment: CDR1 SGHRS and CDR2 YFSETQ. The CDR3 nucleotides read TGCGCCAGCAGCTTGGAACCGCAAGACAATCAGCCCCAGCATTTT. It is translated as CASSLEPQDNQPQHF. Variable domain in full (rest from reference TRBV5-1 and TRBJ1-5): KAGVTQTPRYLIKTRGQQVTLSCSPISGHRSVSWYQQTPGQGLQFLFEYFSETQRNKGNFPGRFSGRQFSNSRSEMNVSTLELGDSALYLCASSLEPQDNQPQHFGDGTRLSIL.

Many counts were recorded for this clonotype. The chain couples TRBV2 to TRBJ2-2; TRBD1 matches at 8 bases. J was trimmed by 1 base and V by 6 bases; bases with no gene match: 4. In germline, CDR1 is SNHLY, CDR2 FYNNEI. The CDR3 extends over 15 amino acids. The CDR3 DNA reads as TGTGCCAGCAGCGGGACAGGCATGAACACCGGGGAGCTGTTTTTT. It yields the protein CASSGTGMNTGELFF.